The following is a TCR beta chain sequence with its context. Its target is unknown. This sample stems from a study of tumor-infiltrating lymphocytes in primary liver carcinoma. Study-level information: Measuring roughly 4 to 11 cm across, the tumors were staged as T1-T3 N0M0. Samples had roughly 3.5 to 7.5 million productive TCRbeta reads, comparable between tissue types. Study-wide points: Tumor region pairs shared more overlap than did tumor-adjacent and tumor-blood pairs.

Co-extraction yielded RNA and DNA from approximately 22-30 mg of unsorted bulk tissue. Infection with HBV was chronic in patients; they were treatment-naive. Starting from 500 ng of total RNA, TCR beta cDNA was produced with a primer in the constant region. Construction of TCR beta libraries relied on three successive nested multiplex PCR rounds employing slightly modified ARM-PCR. MiXCR, applied by TCRdb to the multiplex PCR reads, yields one record per CDR3 protein. The sample lists over 75,000 distinct CDR3 sequences, 65% to 70% occurring once. This TCR was recovered from a man between 40 and 49 years old with primary liver carcinoma and hepatitis B virus infection. Input material: tumor-adjacent normal liver tissue.

CDR3 nucleotides: TGTGCCAGCAGCCTAAACCCGGCTAGCCGGGGGACCCAGTACTTC. Protein product: CASSLNPASRGTQYF. The J gene is TRBJ2-5, the V gene TRBV7-8; maybe TRBD2 (5 bases). This CDR3 has 15 amino acids. CDR1 SGHVS and CDR2 FQNEAQ come from the germline V gene. V was shortened by 5 bases and J by 7 bases, with 20 bases between the two germline ends.